Listed below are T cell receptor beta chains from one sample, sequenced in a study of beta chain features in type 1 diabetes. Clones were read by immunoSEQ multiplex PCR, and TCRdb kept only the in-frame ones, dropping some. The sample yields 600,000 to 700,000 clones, roughly an eighth seen once. Sequencing used naive CD4+ T cells from blood. The receptors here all came from a man aged 18 to 29 with type 1 diabetes. Both conserved end residues are part of each CDR3. The order of the fields is V gene, clone size, D gene, J gene, CDR3 DNA, CDR3 protein. D genes are given only for firm matches. Rows may omit the clone size; those that give it use once, few, many or a size class.

V gene: TRBV2
clone size: few
D gene: .
J gene: TRBJ2-2
CDR3 DNA: TGTGCCAGCCGACAGGCGGCTATCGGGGAGCTGTTTTTT
CDR3 protein: CASRQAAIGELFF

V gene: TRBV30
clone size: few
D gene: .
J gene: TRBJ1-2
CDR3 DNA: TGTGCCTGGAGTCCTGGTCCGGACACCCTCATCTTCTTC
CDR3 protein: CAWSPGPDTLIFF

V gene: TRBV30
clone size: .
D gene: .
J gene: TRBJ2-3
CDR3 DNA: TGTGCCTGGGAGGCCTTCAAGGGTGCAGATACGCAGTATTTT
CDR3 protein: CAWEAFKGADTQYF

V gene: TRBV7-8
clone size: few
D gene: .
J gene: TRBJ1-2
CDR3 DNA: TGTGCCAGCAGCTTTGGGTGGTTCCGGGGGGGCCATAACTATGGCTACACCTTC
CDR3 protein: CASSFGWFRGGHNYGYTF

V gene: TRBV10-3
clone size: few
D gene: .
J gene: TRBJ1-2
CDR3 DNA: TGTGCCATCACCCGCGAAGGGTCTCATGGCTACACCTTC
CDR3 protein: CAITREGSHGYTF

V gene: TRBV18
clone size: .
D gene: .
J gene: TRBJ1-1
CDR3 DNA: TGTGCCAGCTCACCTCAGGAGAGGGGGAACACTGAAGCTTTCTTT
CDR3 protein: CASSPQERGNTEAFF

V gene: TRBV9
clone size: .
D gene: TRBD2
J gene: TRBJ2-1
CDR3 DNA: TGTGCCAGCAGCCCAGAACTAGCGGGATCCGATGAGCAGTTCTTC
CDR3 protein: CASSPELAGSDEQFF

V gene: TRBV11-2
clone size: few
D gene: .
J gene: TRBJ2-7
CDR3 DNA: TGTGCCAGCAGCTTAGGAGAGGGAGGAGTCTACGAGCAGTACTTC
CDR3 protein: CASSLGEGGVYEQYF

V gene: TRBV2
clone size: few
D gene: .
J gene: TRBJ2-6
CDR3 DNA: TGTGCCAGCAGCCGGGACTCAACTGGCTCTGGGGCCAACGTCCTGACTTTC
CDR3 protein: CASSRDSTGSGANVLTF

V gene: TRBV11-2
clone size: .
D gene: .
J gene: TRBJ2-5
CDR3 DNA: TGTGCCAGCAGCCCCCGGGGGCCCCTTCCAGAGACCCAGTACTTC
CDR3 protein: CASSPRGPLPETQYF

V gene: TRBV10-3
clone size: .
D gene: .
J gene: TRBJ2-1
CDR3 DNA: TGTGCCATCATCGACAGTTCCTCCTACAATGAGCAGTTCTTC
CDR3 protein: CAIIDSSSYNEQFF

V gene: TRBV5-6
clone size: .
D gene: TRBD1
J gene: TRBJ2-2
CDR3 DNA: TGTGCCAGCAGCGGATCAACAGGGGGCTTCACCGGGGAGCTGTTTTTT
CDR3 protein: CASSGSTGGFTGELFF

V gene: TRBV2
clone size: .
D gene: TRBD1
J gene: TRBJ2-7
CDR3 DNA: TGTGCCAGCTCCGGGACAGCCTCCTACGAGCAGTACTTC
CDR3 protein: CASSGTASYEQYF

V gene: TRBV5-1
clone size: .
D gene: .
J gene: TRBJ2-7
CDR3 DNA: TGCGCCAGCAGCCTGGAGACAGGCGCGTCCTACGAGCAGTACTTC
CDR3 protein: CASSLETGASYEQYF

V gene: TRBV7-9
clone size: few
D gene: .
J gene: TRBJ2-1
CDR3 DNA: TGTGCCAGCAACGGGGCTTCCTACAATGAGCAGTTCTTC
CDR3 protein: CASNGASYNEQFF

V gene: TRBV18
clone size: .
D gene: TRBD1
J gene: TRBJ1-2
CDR3 DNA: TGTGCCAGCTCACTGATGACAGGGACAACCGATGGCTACACCTTC
CDR3 protein: CASSLMTGTTDGYTF

V gene: TRBV6-1
clone size: few
D gene: .
J gene: TRBJ2-1
CDR3 DNA: TGTGCCAGCAGTGAAGCGCCCGGTTCATCAAAGAATGAGCAGTTCTTC
CDR3 protein: CASSEAPGSSKNEQFF

V gene: TRBV30
clone size: .
D gene: .
J gene: TRBJ1-5
CDR3 DNA: TGTGCCTGGAGTGTTGGAGGGGGCAATCAGCCCCAGCATTTT
CDR3 protein: CAWSVGGGNQPQHF

V gene: TRBV19
clone size: few
D gene: .
J gene: TRBJ1-3
CDR3 DNA: TGTGCCAGTAGTATTGAGACAGGTCATGGAAACACCATATATTTT
CDR3 protein: CASSIETGHGNTIYF

V gene: TRBV18
clone size: few
D gene: .
J gene: TRBJ1-4
CDR3 DNA: TGTGCCAGCTCACCTCGCAGGGCGAATGAAAAACTGTTTTTT
CDR3 protein: CASSPRRANEKLFF

V gene: TRBV4-1
clone size: .
D gene: .
J gene: TRBJ1-2
CDR3 DNA: TGCGCCAGCAGCCAAGTAGGAGACTATGGCTACACCTTC
CDR3 protein: CASSQVGDYGYTF

V gene: TRBV7-8
clone size: few
D gene: .
J gene: TRBJ1-5
CDR3 DNA: TGTGCCAGCAGCTTAGACCGTGATAGCAATCAGCCCCAGCATTTT
CDR3 protein: CASSLDRDSNQPQHF

V gene: TRBV28
clone size: few
D gene: TRBD1
J gene: TRBJ2-5
CDR3 DNA: TGTGCCAGCAGTTGGGGGGACAGGGGGCAAGAGACCCAGTACTTC
CDR3 protein: CASSWGDRGQETQYF

V gene: TRBV29-1
clone size: few
D gene: .
J gene: TRBJ1-3
CDR3 DNA: TGCAGCGCCCGGACAGCTGGAAACACCATATATTTT
CDR3 protein: CSARTAGNTIYF

V gene: TRBV19
clone size: few
D gene: TRBD1
J gene: TRBJ2-2
CDR3 DNA: TGTGCCAGTAGTCCAAGACAGGGCGGTGTGATTACCGGGGAGCTGTTTTTT
CDR3 protein: CASSPRQGGVITGELFF

V gene: TRBV7-8
clone size: once
D gene: TRBD2
J gene: TRBJ2-3
CDR3 DNA: TGTGCCAGCAGCCCACTAGCGGGGGCTAGCACAGATACGCAGTATTTT
CDR3 protein: CASSPLAGASTDTQYF

V gene: TRBV19
clone size: few
D gene: TRBD1
J gene: TRBJ1-2
CDR3 DNA: TGTGCCAGTAGTGCGGGACAGGCGAACTATGGCTACACCTTC
CDR3 protein: CASSAGQANYGYTF

V gene: TRBV29-1
clone size: .
D gene: TRBD1
J gene: TRBJ2-6
CDR3 DNA: TGCAGCGTGCAACAGGGGACCTCTGGGGCCAACGTCCTGACTTTC
CDR3 protein: CSVQQGTSGANVLTF

V gene: TRBV7-9
clone size: few
D gene: .
J gene: TRBJ1-1
CDR3 DNA: TGTGCCAGCAGCTTAGGGTTAGGATTTCTCGGGGAGCCCACTGAAGCTTTCTTT
CDR3 protein: CASSLGLGFLGEPTEAFF

V gene: TRBV30
clone size: few
D gene: .
J gene: TRBJ2-7
CDR3 DNA: TGTGCCTTACAGACCTACGAGCAGTACTTC
CDR3 protein: CALQTYEQYF

V gene: TRBV7-9
clone size: few
D gene: .
J gene: TRBJ1-4
CDR3 DNA: TGTGCCAGCAGACAGGGATCTAATGAAAAACTGTTTTTT
CDR3 protein: CASRQGSNEKLFF

V gene: TRBV5-1
clone size: .
D gene: TRBD1
J gene: TRBJ1-1
CDR3 DNA: TGCGCCAGCAGCTTGGCACACTTAACAGGGGACACTGAAGCTTTCTTT
CDR3 protein: CASSLAHLTGDTEAFF

V gene: TRBV7-9
clone size: few
D gene: .
J gene: TRBJ1-1
CDR3 DNA: TGTGCCAGCAGCTTAGAGCATCCAGCACTTGAAGCTTTCTTT
CDR3 protein: CASSLEHPALEAFF

V gene: TRBV13
clone size: few
D gene: .
J gene: TRBJ2-7
CDR3 DNA: TGTGCCAGCAGCAGGAGCTCCTACGAGCAGTACTTC
CDR3 protein: CASSRSSYEQYF

V gene: TRBV30
clone size: .
D gene: .
J gene: TRBJ2-7
CDR3 DNA: TGTGCCTGGAGTGTACCCAGGGCCTACGAGCAGTACTTC
CDR3 protein: CAWSVPRAYEQYF

V gene: TRBV28
clone size: few
D gene: .
J gene: TRBJ1-4
CDR3 DNA: TGTGCCAGCAGTTCCGGGGGAGCAACTAATGAAAAACTGTTTTTT
CDR3 protein: CASSSGGATNEKLFF

V gene: TRBV29-1
clone size: few
D gene: .
J gene: TRBJ1-1
CDR3 DNA: TGCAGCGTTGAAGGGGGGGTCTCTGGGACTGAAGCTTTCTTT
CDR3 protein: CSVEGGVSGTEAFF

V gene: TRBV15
clone size: .
D gene: .
J gene: TRBJ2-2
CDR3 DNA: TGTGCCACCGGAGAGAACACCGGGGAGCTGTTTTTT
CDR3 protein: CATGENTGELFF

V gene: TRBV5-6
clone size: .
D gene: .
J gene: TRBJ1-1
CDR3 DNA: TGTGCCAGCAGCAAGGACAGTATGTACACTGAAGCTTTCTTT
CDR3 protein: CASSKDSMYTEAFF

V gene: TRBV11-3
clone size: few
D gene: .
J gene: TRBJ1-1
CDR3 DNA: TGTGCCAGCAGCTTGCGGGGACAGAACACTGAAGCTTTCTTT
CDR3 protein: CASSLRGQNTEAFF

V gene: TRBV15
clone size: few
D gene: TRBD2
J gene: TRBJ2-5
CDR3 DNA: TGTGCCACCAGCAGAGATGGGGGAGGGGAGACCCAGTACTTC
CDR3 protein: CATSRDGGGETQYF

V gene: TRBV9
clone size: .
D gene: TRBD2
J gene: TRBJ2-3
CDR3 DNA: TGTGCCAGCAGCGCCGGGACTAACACAGATACGCAGTATTTT
CDR3 protein: CASSAGTNTDTQYF

V gene: TRBV25-1
clone size: few
D gene: TRBD1
J gene: TRBJ1-2
CDR3 DNA: TGTGCCAGCAGGCTGGACAGGGGATATGGCTACACCTTC
CDR3 protein: CASRLDRGYGYTF

V gene: TRBV7-2
clone size: .
D gene: .
J gene: TRBJ1-3
CDR3 DNA: TGTGCCAGCAGCTTAGGGAATTCTGGAAACACCATATATTTT
CDR3 protein: CASSLGNSGNTIYF

V gene: TRBV5-1
clone size: .
D gene: TRBD1
J gene: TRBJ2-1
CDR3 DNA: TGCGCCAGCAGCTCTCCGGGACAGGGGAGCTCCTACAATGAGCAGTTCTTC
CDR3 protein: CASSSPGQGSSYNEQFF

V gene: TRBV5-4
clone size: .
D gene: .
J gene: TRBJ2-2
CDR3 DNA: TGTGCCAGCAGCTTGGAGGGGGCCGGGGAGCTGTTTTTT
CDR3 protein: CASSLEGAGELFF

V gene: TRBV30
clone size: .
D gene: .
J gene: TRBJ2-2
CDR3 DNA: TGTGCCTGGAGTGTGCGGACAACGGGGGAGCTGTTTTTT
CDR3 protein: CAWSVRTTGELFF

V gene: TRBV5-1
clone size: few
D gene: .
J gene: TRBJ2-5
CDR3 DNA: TGCGCCAGCAGCACCGGACTCGAGGTGGAGACCCAGTACTTC
CDR3 protein: CASSTGLEVETQYF

V gene: TRBV5-1
clone size: .
D gene: TRBD1
J gene: TRBJ2-1
CDR3 DNA: TGCGCCAGCAGCTTGGTCGGACAGGGGGCGAATGAGCAGTTCTTC
CDR3 protein: CASSLVGQGANEQFF

V gene: TRBV12-5
clone size: few
D gene: .
J gene: TRBJ1-1
CDR3 DNA: TGTGCTAGTGGTTTGTCCCCGTACGCTGAAGCTTTCTTT
CDR3 protein: CASGLSPYAEAFF

V gene: TRBV6-5
clone size: few
D gene: TRBD2
J gene: TRBJ2-3
CDR3 DNA: TGTGCCAGCAGACTCGGACTAGGCACAGATACGCAGTATTTT
CDR3 protein: CASRLGLGTDTQYF

V gene: TRBV6-6
clone size: .
D gene: .
J gene: TRBJ2-4
CDR3 DNA: TGTGCCAGCAGTTACGGGGGGCCCAAAAACATTCAGTACTTC
CDR3 protein: CASSYGGPKNIQYF

V gene: TRBV14
clone size: .
D gene: TRBD1
J gene: TRBJ1-1
CDR3 DNA: TGTGCCAGCAGCCAAGGGCCGGGACAGCGGGCTTTCTTT
CDR3 protein: CASSQGPGQRAFF

V gene: TRBV25-1
clone size: few
D gene: .
J gene: TRBJ1-6
CDR3 DNA: TGTGCCAGCAGTGAAAGGGGACGAGGGGAGAATTCACCCCTCCACTTT
CDR3 protein: CASSERGRGENSPLHF

V gene: TRBV7-9
clone size: few
D gene: .
J gene: TRBJ1-1
CDR3 DNA: TGTGCCAGCAGCTTAGTTGGCTACACTGAAGCTTTCTTT
CDR3 protein: CASSLVGYTEAFF

V gene: TRBV25-1
clone size: few
D gene: .
J gene: TRBJ1-2
CDR3 DNA: TGTGCCAGCAGTGAATCAGAGGGTGGAGTTAACTATGGCTACACCTTC
CDR3 protein: CASSESEGGVNYGYTF

V gene: TRBV28
clone size: .
D gene: .
J gene: TRBJ2-7
CDR3 DNA: TGTGCCAGCAGTTTCCCAGGGTTTGACTACGAGCAGTACTTC
CDR3 protein: CASSFPGFDYEQYF